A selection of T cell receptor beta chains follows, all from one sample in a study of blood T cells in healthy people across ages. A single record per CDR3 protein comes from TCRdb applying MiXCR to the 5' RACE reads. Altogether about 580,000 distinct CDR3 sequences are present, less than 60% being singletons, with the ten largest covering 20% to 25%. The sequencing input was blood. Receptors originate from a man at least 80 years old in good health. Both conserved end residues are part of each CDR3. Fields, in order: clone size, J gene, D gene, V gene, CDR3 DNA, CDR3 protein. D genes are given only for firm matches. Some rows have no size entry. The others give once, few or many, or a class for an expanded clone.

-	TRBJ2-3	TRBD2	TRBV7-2	TGTGCCAGCAGCTTCCCACCGCGGACTAGCGGGGGGAGCACAGATACGCAGTATTTT	CASSFPPRTSGGSTDTQYF
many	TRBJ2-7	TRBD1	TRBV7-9	TGTGCCAGCAGCATTCAGGGGGCGCGTGAGCAGTACTTC	CASSIQGAREQYF
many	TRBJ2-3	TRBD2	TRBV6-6	TGTGCCAGCGGGCGAGGTACTAGCGGGAGCACAGATACGCAGTATTTT	CASGRGTSGSTDTQYF
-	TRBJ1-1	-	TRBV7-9	TGTGCCAGCAGCTTTTCCGGGACGGGGGAAGCTTTCTTT	CASSFSGTGEAFF
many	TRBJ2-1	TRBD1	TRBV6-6	TGTGCCAGCAGCCGGGACAGGGGCTACAATGAGCAGTTCTTC	CASSRDRGYNEQFF
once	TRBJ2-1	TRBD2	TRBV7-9	TGTGCCAGCAGCTGGACTAGCGACCTCTTGGAGCAGTTCTTC	CASSWTSDLLEQFF
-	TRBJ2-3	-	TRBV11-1	TGTGCCAGCAGCTCCGGGTGGGATACGCAGTATTTT	CASSSGWDTQYF
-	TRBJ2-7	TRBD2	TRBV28	TGTGCCAGCAGTTTATTTGCGCGGGAGAGGGATGAGCAGTACTTC	CASSLFARERDEQYF
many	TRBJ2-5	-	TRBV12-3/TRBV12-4	TGTGCCAGCTCTCCGCCACAGGAGACCCAGTACTTC	CASSPPQETQYF
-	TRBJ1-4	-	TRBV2	TGTGCCGGCAGTGTTAGAGGTCGAGAAAAACTGTTTTTT	CAGSVRGREKLFF
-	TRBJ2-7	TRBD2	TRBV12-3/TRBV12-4	TGTGCCAGCAGCCTAACTAGCGGGAGGGGCTGCGAGCAGTACTTC	CASSLTSGRGCEQYF
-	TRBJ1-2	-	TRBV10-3	TGTGCCATCATGGGTGACTACTATGGCTACACCTTC	CAIMGDYYGYTF
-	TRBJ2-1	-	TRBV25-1	TGTGCCAGCACCCGGCCACCTGCGGATGAGCAGTTCTTC	CASTRPPADEQFF
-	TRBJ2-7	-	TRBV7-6	TGTGCCAGCAGCGTGGGCAGTACCTACGAGCAGTACTTC	CASSVGSTYEQYF
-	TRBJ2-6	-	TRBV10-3	TGTGCCATCAGTGAGCGGCCAGGGGCTGGGGCCAACGTCCTGACTTTC	CAISERPGAGANVLTF
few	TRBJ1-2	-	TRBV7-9	TGTGCCAGCAGCTTAGGGGCAGGGGCCCGCGGCTACACCTTC	CASSLGAGARGYTF
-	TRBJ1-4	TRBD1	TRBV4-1	TGCGCCAGCAGCCTTGGACAGGGCGTTAATGAAAAACTGTTTTTT	CASSLGQGVNEKLFF
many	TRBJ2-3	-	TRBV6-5	TGTGCCAGCAGTTCCCCGAAAGGTCCTGGCACAGATACGCAGTATTTT	CASSSPKGPGTDTQYF
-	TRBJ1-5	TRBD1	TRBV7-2	TGTGCCAGCAGCCTCGGGACAGGGGGCGGCGGGAGCAATCAGCCCCAGCATTTT	CASSLGTGGGGSNQPQHF
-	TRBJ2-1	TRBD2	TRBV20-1	TGCAGTGCTAGGGAAGCGGGAGAGTACAATGAGCAGTTCTTC	CSAREAGEYNEQFF
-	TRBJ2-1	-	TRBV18	TGTGCCAGCTCACCACCCGGCGGTCCGGGGTACAATGAGCAGTTCTTC	CASSPPGGPGYNEQFF
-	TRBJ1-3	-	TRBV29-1	TGCAGCGTTGCGTCTCGTGGGGGGATAATGTCTGGAAACACCATATATTTT	CSVASRGGIMSGNTIYF
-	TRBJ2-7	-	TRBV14	TGTGCCAGCAGCCAGCCCTCGGAGGGGGCCTACGAGCAGTACTTC	CASSQPSEGAYEQYF
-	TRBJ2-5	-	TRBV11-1	TGTGCCAGCAGCTTAGACCCGGGATCCGAAGAGACCCAGTACTTC	CASSLDPGSEETQYF
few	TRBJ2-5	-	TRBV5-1	TGCGCCAGCAGCTTGGAACAGGGTCGGCAAGAGACCCAGTACTTC	CASSLEQGRQETQYF
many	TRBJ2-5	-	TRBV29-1	TGCAGCGTTGAATTACCTGGGGAGACCCAGTACTTC	CSVELPGETQYF
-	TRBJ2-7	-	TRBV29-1	TGCAGCGTTGGTGGACACCGCGGCGAGCAGTACTTC	CSVGGHRGEQYF
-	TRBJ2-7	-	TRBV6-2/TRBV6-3	TGTGCCAGCAGTTACGTGGTCGGCAGGGGAAGCTCCTACGAGCAGTACTTC	CASSYVVGRGSSYEQYF
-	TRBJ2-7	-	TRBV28	TGTGCCACCACTCCACGGACCACCTACGAGCAGTACTTC	CATTPRTTYEQYF
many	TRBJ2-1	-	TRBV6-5	TGTGCCAGCAGTTACGGCCTAGGGGGAGGGCCCCACAATGAGCAGTTCTTC	CASSYGLGGGPHNEQFF
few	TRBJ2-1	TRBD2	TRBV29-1	TGCAGCCCCTTGAGTCTATACGGGGGGGACGGCTCCTACAATGAGCAGTTCTTC	CSPLSLYGGDGSYNEQFF
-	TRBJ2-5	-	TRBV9	TGTGCCAGCAGCGTAGCGGCAGGGTCGAAAGGGACCCAGTACTTC	CASSVAAGSKGTQYF
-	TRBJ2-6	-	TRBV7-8	TGTGCCAGCAGCTTAGACCAGGGCGCTGGGGCCAACGTCCTGACTTTC	CASSLDQGAGANVLTF
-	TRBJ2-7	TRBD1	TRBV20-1	TGCAGTGCTGCCCCGACAGGGTTTTTTTACGAGCAGTACTTC	CSAAPTGFFYEQYF
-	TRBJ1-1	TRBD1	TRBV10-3	TGTGCCACTCGGGACAGTGGGAACACTGAAGCTTTCTTT	CATRDSGNTEAFF
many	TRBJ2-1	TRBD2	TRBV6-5	TGTGCCAGCAGTTACTCTGCGGGAGGGCCCTCGGAGAATGAGCAGTTCTTC	CASSYSAGGPSENEQFF
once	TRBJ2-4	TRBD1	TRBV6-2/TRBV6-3	TGTGCCAGCAGTTACGGCCGGGACAGGGGTGTGGCGGCCAAAAACATTCAGTACTTC	CASSYGRDRGVAAKNIQYF
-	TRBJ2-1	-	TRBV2	TGTGCCAGCAGGGACGGGACCGAATATGAGCAGTTCTTC	CASRDGTEYEQFF
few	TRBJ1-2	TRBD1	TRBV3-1	TGTGCCAGCAGCCAAGTGGCAGGGGGCGGGTATGGCTACACCTTC	CASSQVAGGGYGYTF
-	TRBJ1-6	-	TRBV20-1	TGCAGTGCTAGAGAGTTAGGGGCACGAAATTCACCCCTCCACTTT	CSARELGARNSPLHF
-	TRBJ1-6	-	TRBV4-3	TGCGCCAGCAGCCCTAACGGGCAGATTAATTCACCCCTCCACTTT	CASSPNGQINSPLHF
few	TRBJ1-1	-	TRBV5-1	TGCGCCAGCAGCTTGGATTCTCGGAGCAGGGGTGAAGCTTTCTTT	CASSLDSRSRGEAFF
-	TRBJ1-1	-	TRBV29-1	TGCAGCGTTGAAGGGGACGGAGTAAGCGTTGAAGCTTTCTTT	CSVEGDGVSVEAFF
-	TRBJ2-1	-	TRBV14	TGTGCCAGCAGCCAAGGGCTATGGTACAATGAGCAGTTCTTC	CASSQGLWYNEQFF
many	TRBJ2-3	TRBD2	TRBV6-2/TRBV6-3	TGTGCCAGCAGTTACCCGATACAGGGCTTCCCGACTAGCGGGAAACCCGGTAGCACAGATACGCAGTATTTT	CASSYPIQGFPTSGKPGSTDTQYF
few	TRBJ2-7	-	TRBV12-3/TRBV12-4	TGTGCCAGCAGAAGAATGGGACATTACTACGAGCAGTACTTC	CASRRMGHYYEQYF
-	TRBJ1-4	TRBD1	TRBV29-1	TGCAGCGTAGGACAGGGGAGGAATGAAAAACTGTTTTTT	CSVGQGRNEKLFF
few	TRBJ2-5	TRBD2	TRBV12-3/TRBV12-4	TGTGCCAGCAGACCGGGACTAGGAGGTGCGGAGACCCAGTACTTC	CASRPGLGGAETQYF
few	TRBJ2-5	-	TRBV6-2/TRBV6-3	TGTGCCACCAACCCGATTGGGGTTTACGGGACCCAGTACTTC	CATNPIGVYGTQYF
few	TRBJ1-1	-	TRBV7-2	TGTGCCAGCAGCTTATCAGTAGGTGGCACTGAAGCTTTCTTT	CASSLSVGGTEAFF
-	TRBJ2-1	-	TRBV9	TGTGCCAGCAGCGTGACGGGGAAAGCCTACAATGAGCAGTTCTTC	CASSVTGKAYNEQFF